Listed here are 24 T cell receptor beta chains from one sample, sequenced in a study of CD8 T cells in ankylosing spondylitis. Whole-study results and caveats: Made up of roughly 8 highly homologous variants, a TCR beta motif appeared characteristic of ankylosing spondylitis blood.

TCRdb re-called the 5' RACE reads through MiXCR, storing one row per CDR3 protein. The data hold roughly 440,000 distinct CDR3 sequences, with roughly 15% observed a single time. Antigen specificity for these receptors is unknown. Sample: blood, either unsorted or a sorted T cell fraction (not recorded which). The receptor set was obtained from a male donor with ankylosing spondylitis.

This clonotype occurred a few times. V usage is TRBV5-1 and J usage is TRBJ2-3; the match to TRBD1 covers 7 bases. This CDR3 region has 16 residues. The germline CDR1 and CDR2 sequences are SGHRS and YFSETQ. V dropped 5 bases and J dropped 2; count of bases not matched to a gene: 11. The CDR3 DNA is TGCGCCAGCAGGAGGGGGCGAAGTCGGGACACAGATACGCAGTATTTT. Translation: CASRRGRSRDTDTQYF.

This clonotype has just a few counts. J is TRBJ2-1 and V is TRBV7-8; 8 bases map to TRBD2. The CDR3 sequence is 15 residues long. CDR1 is SGHVS, CDR2 FQNEAQ, per germline. V dropped 1 base and J dropped 2; count of bases not matched to a gene: 1. The CDR3 protein is CASSLDGRAYNEQFF. Here the CDR3 DNA reads TGTGCCAGCAGCTTAGACGGGAGGGCCTACAATGAGCAGTTCTTC.

This clonotype has more than one count but fewer than ten. The CDR3 bases are TGCAGCGTATCTTCGGGACTAACAGGCTACACCTTC. It yields the protein CSVSSGLTGYTF. The genes are TRBV29-1 and TRBJ1-2; tentatively, D is TRBD1 (5 bases). V was cut by 6 bases and J by 8 bases, with 16 bases left in between. Germline loops: CDR1 SQVTM, CDR2 ANQGSEA. This CDR3 spans 12 amino acids.

This clonotype was found a few times. V is TRBV11-2 and J is TRBJ2-1; TRBD2 aligns across 9 bases. CDR3 size: 21 residues. V lost 1 base and J lost 0; bases outside the gene matches: 16. The germline V gene has CDR1 SGHAT and CDR2 FQNNGV. The DNA for the CDR3 is TGTGCCAGCAGCTTAGGGGCTAGCGGGGTTGTCGGACCGAGCTCCTACAATGAGCAGTTCTTC. It codes for CASSLGASGVVGPSSYNEQFF.

This clonotype was counted only a few times. The chain has TRBV15 and TRBJ2-7; 7 nucleotides align to TRBD1. V lost 3 bases and J lost 6; bases outside the gene matches: 11. The V gene's germline CDR1 is LNHNV and CDR2 YYDKDF (reference sequence). The CDR3 totals 15 residues. Here the CDR3 DNA reads TGTGCCACCAGCAGGCGCCTGGAGACAGGGCTCGAGCAGTACTTC. This gives the protein CATSRRLETGLEQYF.

This clonotype was counted only a few times. The chain recombines TRBV20-1 with TRBJ1-6; 8 nucleotides agree with TRBD1. CDR1 and CDR2 (germline): DFQATT, SNEGSKA (reference sequence). With V trimmed by 6 bases and J by 14 bases, 18 bases remained unmatched. CDR3 size: 15 residues. The CDR3 protein is CSADIPGQVGGTLHF. CDR3 nucleotide sequence: TGCAGTGCGGATATACCGGGACAGGTTGGTGGAACCCTCCACTTT.

The V gene is TRBV9, the J gene TRBJ2-3; D gene uncertain. The V end lost 10 bases, the J end lost 4 bases, and 10 bases lay between the germline ends. The germline gives CDR1 SGDLS, CDR2 YYNGEE. There are 11 residues in the CDR3. This chain's CDR3 is CAGLMADTQYF. The CDR3 coding sequence is TGTGCCGGTCTAATGGCAGATACGCAGTATTTT.

The chain carries TRBV20-1 and TRBJ2-1, with 9 nucleotides matching TRBD2. Unmatched junction bases numbered 6, after V lost 3 bases and J lost 6 bases. Germline V gene lookup returns CDR1 DFQATT and CDR2 SNEGSKA (reference sequence). CDR3 size: 14 residues. The CDR3 region is CSASRGRAGNEQFF. The CDR3 DNA reads as TGCAGTGCTAGCCGCGGGAGGGCCGGCAATGAGCAGTTCTTC.

This rearrangement joins TRBV11-3 to TRBJ1-2; D ambiguous. V lost 6 bases to trimming and J lost 5 bases, with 16 bases between them. In germline, CDR1 is SGHNT, CDR2 YENEEA. This CDR3 spans 14 amino acids. This CDR3 reads CASRIRRRSYGYTF. CDR3 coding DNA: TGTGCCAGCAGGATCCGACGACGGTCTTATGGCTACACCTTC.

This sequence joins TRBV5-1 and TRBJ2-3; D may be TRBD2 (6 bases). This CDR3 has 16 amino acids. V dropped 4 bases and J dropped 3 bases, with 18 bases sitting between them. The germline V gene encodes CDR1 SGHRS and CDR2 YFSETQ. The CDR3 sequence: CASSQGGVVGTDTQYF. The CDR3 DNA follows: TGCGCCAGCAGCCAGGGCGGGGTAGTCGGGACAGATACGCAGTATTTT. The full variable domain, rest sourced from reference TRBV5-1 and TRBJ2-3, is KAGVTQTPRYLIKTRGQQVTLSCSPISGHRSVSWYQQTPGQGLQFLFEYFSETQRNKGNFPGRFSGRQFSNSRSEMNVSTLELGDSALYLCASSQGGVVGTDTQYFGPGTRLTVL.

The sample holds many counts of this clonotype. The rearrangement uses TRBV7-2 and TRBJ2-7, with TRBD1 matching over 8 bases. This CDR3 comprises 15 residues. CDR1 is SGHTA and CDR2 is FQGNSA in the germline V gene. The V and J ends lost 8 bases and 3 bases, in that order; junction bases with no gene match: 12. CDR3 amino acids: CASSPPSGGFYEQYF. The CDR3 DNA reads as TGTGCCAGCTCCCCCCCATCAGGGGGCTTCTACGAGCAGTACTTC.

This clonotype was detected only a few times. The chain joins TRBV18 to TRBJ1-2; no reliable D call. V was clipped by 4 bases and J by 2 bases, with 17 bases between them. Germline assignment: CDR1 KGHSH and CDR2 LQKENI. This CDR3 has 16 residues. The CDR3 DNA sequence: TGTGCCAGCTCACAACTCTCCGGGCGGTCAAACTATGGCTACACCTTC. Its translation is CASSQLSGRSNYGYTF.

This clonotype was found a few times. This sequence joins TRBV25-1 and TRBJ2-5; 10 bases are shared with TRBD2. With 5 bases clipped from V and 5 bases from J, the junction kept 8 bases outside the gene matches. The length of the CDR3 is 15 residues. Looked up from germline, CDR1 is MGHDK and CDR2 is SYGVNS. CDR3 sequence: CASSQHLAGVETQYF. The CDR3 nucleotides read TGTGCCAGCAGTCAACATCTAGCGGGAGTTGAGACCCAGTACTTC.

This clonotype was observed many times. V is TRBV20-1 and J is TRBJ2-1, with D unresolved. CDR1 is DFQATT, CDR2 SNEGSKA, per germline (reference sequence). This CDR3 is built from 12 residues. Trimming shortened V by 3 bases and J by 8 bases, and 11 bases separated the two germline ends. CDR3: CSARPTRDEQFF. The CDR3 nucleotides are TGCAGTGCTAGGCCTACAAGGGATGAGCAGTTCTTC.

This clonotype was counted only a few times. The chain employs TRBV3-1 and TRBJ1-5; D might be TRBD1 (5 bases). V was trimmed by 4 bases and J by 2 bases, leaving 15 bases between them. The germline CDR1 and CDR2 sequences are LGHDT and YNNKEL (reference sequence). CDR3 length: 16 residues. CDR3 amino acids: CASSLGTAVGNQPQHF. CDR3 sequence (DNA): TGTGCCAGCAGCCTGGGGACGGCTGTCGGCAATCAGCCCCAGCATTTT.

In its sample, this clonotype was seen a few times. The chain is built from TRBV18 and TRBJ2-3, with 13 bases fitting TRBD2. The CDR3 spans 16 residues. CDR1 and CDR2 from the germline V gene are KGHSH and LQKENI. Unmatched junction bases numbered 6, after V lost 3 bases and J lost 6 bases. The CDR3 region is CASSPELAGGSDTQYF. The CDR3 DNA sequence: TGTGCCAGCTCACCTGAACTAGCGGGGGGGTCGGATACGCAGTATTTT.

The CDR3 nucleotides are TGTGCCAGCAGGCGGGGACTAGCGGGTATCAATGAGCAGTTCTTC. Translating gives CASRRGLAGINEQFF. The chain links TRBV6-1 to TRBJ2-1, with 12 nucleotides matching TRBD2. This CDR3 is built from 15 residues. V shed 6 bases and J 6 bases; nucleotides not matched to a gene: 6. CDR1 and CDR2 from the germline V gene are MNHNS and SASEGT.

This clonotype was observed a few times. The chain combines TRBV3-1 with TRBJ1-2; no clear D. The CDR3 is 14 amino acids. Germline-derived CDR1 and CDR2 are LGHDT and YNNKEL (reference sequence). V dropped 4 bases and J dropped 3 bases, with 12 bases sitting between them. This chain's CDR3 is CASSRRGGDYGYTF. The CDR3 nucleotides are TGTGCCAGCAGCCGCCGGGGTGGGGACTATGGCTACACCTTC.

This clonotype was counted a few times. The V gene is TRBV7-9, the J gene TRBJ2-1; possible D gene TRBD1, 6 bases. Between the trimmed V and J ends, which lost 5 bases and 7 bases, there was a span of 21 bases. The germline CDR1 and CDR2 sequences are SEHNR and FQNEAQ (reference sequence). The CDR3 sequence is 16 residues long. The CDR3 loop reads CASSREGIGRGNEQFF. DNA of the CDR3: TGTGCCAGCAGCCGAGAGGGTATCGGTAGGGGGAATGAGCAGTTCTTC.

This clonotype was counted only a few times. The chain combines TRBV15 with TRBJ2-1; no definite D call. Germline assignment: CDR1 LNHNV and CDR2 YYDKDF (reference sequence). CDR3 length: 21 amino acids. V was shortened by 0 bases and J by 5 bases, with 29 bases between the two germline ends. This chain's CDR3 is CATSRDLVPPFPSQKDNEQFF. CDR3 DNA: TGTGCCACCAGCAGAGATTTGGTACCCCCTTTTCCGTCCCAAAAGGACAATGAGCAGTTCTTC.

This clonotype was seen more than once but under ten times. The chain recombines TRBV12-3 or TRBV12-4 with TRBJ2-1, with D possibly TRBD2 on 5 matching bases. The length of the CDR3 is 16 residues. The V end was cut by 6 bases, the J end by 1 base, with 16 bases between. The CDR3: CASRSSSGTSYNEQFF. In DNA form, the CDR3 reads TGTGCCAGCAGATCTAGCAGCGGAACTTCCTACAATGAGCAGTTCTTC.

This clonotype was recorded many times. The V call is TRBV10-3, the J call TRBJ2-1; possibly TRBD1 or TRBD2 for D (6 bases each). Trimming took 6 bases from V and 8 from J, leaving 17 bases between them. Looked up from germline, CDR1 is ENHRY and CDR2 is SYGVKD. CDR3 length: 14 residues. This CDR3 is CAIRGLRGHHEQFF. CDR3 nucleotides: TGTGCCATCAGGGGCTTGCGGGGACATCATGAGCAGTTCTTC.

The genes are TRBV7-2 and TRBJ2-1; TRBD2 is a possible D gene (7 bases). The CDR3 consists of 15 residues. Germline CDR1 and CDR2: SGHTA and FQGNSA. Between the trimmed V and J ends, which lost 6 bases and 2 bases, there was a span of 14 bases. The CDR3 here is CASSPRGAPYNEQFF. In DNA, the CDR3 is TGTGCCAGCAGTCCCCGGGGGGCCCCCTACAATGAGCAGTTCTTC. The full variable domain, with the rest looked up from reference TRBV7-2 and TRBJ2-1, is GAGVSQSPSNKVTEKGKDVELRCDPISGHTALYWYRQSLGQGLEFLIYFQGNSAPDKSGLPSDRFSAERTGGSVSTLTIQRTQQEDSAVYLCASSPRGAPYNEQFFGPGTRLTVL.

This clonotype was counted many times. This rearrangement joins TRBV12-3 or TRBV12-4 to TRBJ1-1; D not certain. Trimming removed 6 bases from V and 0 bases from J, with 2 bases in between. This CDR3 is 11 amino acids long. Written as DNA, the CDR3 is TGTGCCAGCAGGTTGAACACTGAAGCTTTCTTT. The encoded protein is CASRLNTEAFF.